These T cell receptor beta chains were read from a single sample in a study of naive and memory T cell subsets. Via MiXCR, TCRdb re-called the UMI-ligation and nested PCR reads, giving one row per CDR3 protein. The sample shows 32,000 or so distinct CDR3 sequences, about an eighth of them seen only once. The sequencing sample was made of effector memory CD4+ T cells from blood. These receptors all stem from a human donor in good health. CDR3s include the opening cysteine and the closing phenylalanine or tryptophan. The D gene is left open where the match is weak. Clone sizes are given selectively: once, few, many, or a class where the clone is expanded.

>-|TRBV11-2|-|TRBJ2-7
TGTGCCAGCAGCTTCGGGCTTGCCTCCTACGAGCAGTACTTC
CASSFGLASYEQYF
>TRBD2|TRBV28|-|TRBJ2-1
TGTGCCAGCAGCCAAGCTAGCGGGAGTCGGTATGAGCAGTTCTTC
CASSQASGSRYEQFF
>-|TRBV10-2|many|TRBJ2-2
TGCGCCAGCAGTTGGCAGTTAGGAACCGGGGAGCTGTTTTTT
CASSWQLGTGELFF
>-|TRBV11-2|many|TRBJ2-7
TGTGCCAGCAGCCCCACCGACTACCTCTCCTACGAGCAGTACTTC
CASSPTDYLSYEQYF
>-|TRBV9|many|TRBJ2-2
TGTGCCAGCAGCATGAACACCGGGGAGCTGTTTTTT
CASSMNTGELFF
>TRBD2|TRBV7-2|many|TRBJ2-7
TGTGCCAGCAGCGCTGGGACTAGCGGGTTGAAGCAGTACTTC
CASSAGTSGLKQYF
>TRBD2|TRBV20-1|-|TRBJ2-1
TGCAGTGCTAGGGGACGGGCGGGGCTAGCGGGAGGGCCCCTCAATGAGCAGTTCTTC
CSARGRAGLAGGPLNEQFF
>TRBD2|TRBV6-2/TRBV6-3|many|TRBJ2-2
TGTGCCAGCACCCTAATCTTGCGGGAGACCGGGGAGCTGTTTTTT
CASTLILRETGELFF
>TRBD1|TRBV10-3|few|TRBJ1-1
TGTGCCATCAGCAGCCCGACGACAGGGGTAATTGCTGAAGCTTTCTTT
CAISSPTTGVIAEAFF
>-|TRBV6-1|many|TRBJ2-5
TGTGCCAGCAGTGGGAACAGAGAGACCCAGTACTTC
CASSGNRETQYF
>-|TRBV7-2|-|TRBJ2-3
TGTGCCAGCAGCTTAGTCCGCGATACGCAGTATTTT
CASSLVRDTQYF
>-|TRBV6-5|-|TRBJ2-2
TGTGCCAGCAGTTACTCGAAAGGGACTGACACCGGGGAGCTGTTTTTT
CASSYSKGTDTGELFF
>-|TRBV12-3/TRBV12-4|many|TRBJ1-5
TGTGCCAGCAGTTTTAAGGGTCAACAGCCCCAGCATTTT
CASSFKGQQPQHF
>-|TRBV5-1|few|TRBJ2-1
TGCGCCAGCAGCTTGCGGGGGGCTTCCTACAATGAGCAGTTCTTC
CASSLRGASYNEQFF
>-|TRBV30|few|TRBJ2-5
TGTGCCTGGACTGGATACCAAGAGACCCAGTACTTC
CAWTGYQETQYF
>TRBD2|TRBV3-1|medium-sized|TRBJ2-1
TGTGCCAGCAGCCGGACTAGTGAACAGTTCTTC
CASSRTSEQFF
>TRBD2|TRBV28|-|TRBJ2-1
TGTGCCAGCAGTACCCTGGGTGGCGGGAGTAGGAATGAGCAGTTCTTC
CASSTLGGGSRNEQFF
>-|TRBV20-1|many|TRBJ2-4
TGCAGTGCTAGACAGGGTGCTTTAGCCAAAAACATTCAGTACTTC
CSARQGALAKNIQYF
>TRBD2|TRBV7-8|many|TRBJ2-1
TGTGCCAGCAGCTTAGTGGCGGGAGGGTACAATGAGCAGTTCTTC
CASSLVAGGYNEQFF
>-|TRBV6-5|medium-sized|TRBJ2-2
TGTGCCAGCAGTTACTTTCCTCGGCCCACCGGGGAGCTGTTTTTT
CASSYFPRPTGELFF
>TRBD2|TRBV2|few|TRBJ2-7
TGTGCCAGCAGTGAGGGACTAGAGGGTATCTACGAGCAGTACTTC
CASSEGLEGIYEQYF
>TRBD1|TRBV11-3|-|TRBJ2-1
TGTGCCAGCAGCTTAGATCAGGGGGCTTACAATGAGCAGTTCTTC
CASSLDQGAYNEQFF
>TRBD2|TRBV5-1|many|TRBJ2-3
TGCGCCAGCAGACTTGGCACTAGCGATAGCACAGATACGCAGTATTTT
CASRLGTSDSTDTQYF
>TRBD1|TRBV6-1|-|TRBJ1-1
TGTGCCAGCAGTCGCACTTGGGACAGCCCTGAAGCTTTCTTT
CASSRTWDSPEAFF
>TRBD1|TRBV7-9|many|TRBJ2-3
TGTGCCAGCAGCTTGGGACAGGGGAGCACAGATACGCAGTATTTT
CASSLGQGSTDTQYF
>TRBD1|TRBV20-1|few|TRBJ2-6
TGCAGTGCTAGACAGGGGGCTGGGGCCAACGTCCTGACTTTC
CSARQGAGANVLTF
>-|TRBV20-1|-|TRBJ2-7
TGCAGTGCTAGAGCCGGAGCCTCCTACGAGCAGTACTTC
CSARAGASYEQYF
>TRBD2|TRBV5-6|many|TRBJ2-2
TGTGCCAGCAAGCGGACTAGCGGAAACACCGGGGAGCTGTTTTTT
CASKRTSGNTGELFF
>TRBD2|TRBV5-5|few|TRBJ2-3
TGTGCCAGCAGCTCACAACTAGCGGGGAAAGACACGCAGTATTTT
CASSSQLAGKDTQYF